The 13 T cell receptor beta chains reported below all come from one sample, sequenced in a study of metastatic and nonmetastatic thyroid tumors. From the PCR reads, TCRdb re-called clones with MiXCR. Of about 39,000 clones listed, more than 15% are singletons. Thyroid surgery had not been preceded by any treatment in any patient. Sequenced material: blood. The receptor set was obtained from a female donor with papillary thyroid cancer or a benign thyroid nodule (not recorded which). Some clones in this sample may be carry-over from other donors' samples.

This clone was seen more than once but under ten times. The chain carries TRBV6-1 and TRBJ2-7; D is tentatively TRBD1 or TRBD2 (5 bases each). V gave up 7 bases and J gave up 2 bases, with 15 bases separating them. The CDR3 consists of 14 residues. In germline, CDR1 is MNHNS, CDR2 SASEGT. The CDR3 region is CASMGDSFAYEQYF. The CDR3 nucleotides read TGTGCCAGCATGGGAGACAGTTTCGCCTACGAGCAGTACTTC.

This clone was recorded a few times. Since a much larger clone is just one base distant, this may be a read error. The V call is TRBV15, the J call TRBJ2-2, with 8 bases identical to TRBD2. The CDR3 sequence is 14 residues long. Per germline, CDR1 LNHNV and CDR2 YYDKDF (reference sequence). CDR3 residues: CATSTNRESGGLFF. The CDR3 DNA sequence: TGTGCCACCAGCACGAACAGGGAGAGCGGGGGGCTGTTTTTT.

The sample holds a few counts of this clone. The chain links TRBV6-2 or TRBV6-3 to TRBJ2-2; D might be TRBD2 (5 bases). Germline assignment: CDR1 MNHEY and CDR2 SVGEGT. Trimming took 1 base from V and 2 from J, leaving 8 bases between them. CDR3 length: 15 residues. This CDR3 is CASSYFEGNTGELFF. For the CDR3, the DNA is TGTGCCAGCAGTTACTTTGAGGGAAACACCGGGGAGCTGTTTTTT.

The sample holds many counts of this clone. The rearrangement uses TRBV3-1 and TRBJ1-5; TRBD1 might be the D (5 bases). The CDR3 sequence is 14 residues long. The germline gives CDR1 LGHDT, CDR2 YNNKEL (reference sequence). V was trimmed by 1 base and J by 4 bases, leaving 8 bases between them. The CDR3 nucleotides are TGTGCCAGCAGCCAAGGAGGGACGAATCAGCCCCAGCATTTT. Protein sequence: CASSQGGTNQPQHF.

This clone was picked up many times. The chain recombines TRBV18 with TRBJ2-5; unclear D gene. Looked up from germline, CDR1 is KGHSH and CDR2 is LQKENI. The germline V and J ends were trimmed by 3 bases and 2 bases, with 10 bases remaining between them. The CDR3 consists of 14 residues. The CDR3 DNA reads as TGTGCCAGCTCACCGATCTCCAGTCAAGAGACCCAGTACTTC. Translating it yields CASSPISSQETQYF.

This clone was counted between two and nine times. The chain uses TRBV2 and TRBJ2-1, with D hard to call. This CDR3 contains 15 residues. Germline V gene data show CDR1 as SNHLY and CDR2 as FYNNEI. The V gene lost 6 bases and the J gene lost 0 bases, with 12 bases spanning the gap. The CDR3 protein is CASRLHWGSYNEQFF. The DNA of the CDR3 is TGTGCCAGCAGATTACATTGGGGCTCCTACAATGAGCAGTTCTTC. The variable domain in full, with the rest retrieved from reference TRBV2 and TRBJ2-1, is EPEVTQTPSHQVTQMGQEVILRCVPISNHLYFYWYRQILGQKVEFLVSFYNNEISEKSEIFDDQFSVERPDGSNFTLKIRSTKLEDSAMYFCASRLHWGSYNEQFFGPGTRLTVL.

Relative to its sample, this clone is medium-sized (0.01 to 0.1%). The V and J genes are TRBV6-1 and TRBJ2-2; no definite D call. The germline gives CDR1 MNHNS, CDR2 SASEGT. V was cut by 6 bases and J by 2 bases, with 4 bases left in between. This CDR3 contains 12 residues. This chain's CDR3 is CASSPNTGELFF. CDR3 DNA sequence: TGTGCCAGCAGCCCTAACACCGGGGAGCTGTTTTTT.

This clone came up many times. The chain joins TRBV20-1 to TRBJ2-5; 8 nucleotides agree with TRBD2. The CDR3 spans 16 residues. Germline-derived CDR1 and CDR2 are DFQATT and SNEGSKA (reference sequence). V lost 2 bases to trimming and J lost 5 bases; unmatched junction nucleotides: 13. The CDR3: CSARSSREGAEETQYF. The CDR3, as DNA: TGCAGTGCTAGATCCTCTCGGGAGGGCGCGGAGGAGACCCAGTACTTC.

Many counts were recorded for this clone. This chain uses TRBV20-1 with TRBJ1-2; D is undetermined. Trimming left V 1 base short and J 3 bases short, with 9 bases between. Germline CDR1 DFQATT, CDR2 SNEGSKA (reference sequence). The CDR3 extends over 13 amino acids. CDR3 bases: TGCAGTGCTAGAGTGCCTGGGGACTATGGCTACACCTTC. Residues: CSARVPGDYGYTF.

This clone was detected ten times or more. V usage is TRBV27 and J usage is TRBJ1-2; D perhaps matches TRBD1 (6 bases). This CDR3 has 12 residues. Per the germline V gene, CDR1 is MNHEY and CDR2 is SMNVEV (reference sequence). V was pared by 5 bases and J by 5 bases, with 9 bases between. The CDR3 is CASSPRGYGYTF. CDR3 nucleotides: TGTGCCAGCAGTCCCAGGGGTTATGGCTACACCTTC.

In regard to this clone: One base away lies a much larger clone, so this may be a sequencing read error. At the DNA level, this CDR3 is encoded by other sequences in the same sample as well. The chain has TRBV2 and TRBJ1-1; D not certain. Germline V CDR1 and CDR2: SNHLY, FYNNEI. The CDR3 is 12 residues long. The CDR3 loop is CSSSEGGTEAFF. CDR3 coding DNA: TGTTCCAGCAGTGAAGGTGGCACTGAAGCTTTCTTT.

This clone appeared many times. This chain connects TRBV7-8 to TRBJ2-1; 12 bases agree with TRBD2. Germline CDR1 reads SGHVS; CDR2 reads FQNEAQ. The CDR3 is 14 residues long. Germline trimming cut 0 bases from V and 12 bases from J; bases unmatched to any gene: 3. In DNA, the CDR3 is TGTGCCAGCAGCTTAGCCGGGACTAGCGGGTTGCAGTTCTTC. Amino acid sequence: CASSLAGTSGLQFF.

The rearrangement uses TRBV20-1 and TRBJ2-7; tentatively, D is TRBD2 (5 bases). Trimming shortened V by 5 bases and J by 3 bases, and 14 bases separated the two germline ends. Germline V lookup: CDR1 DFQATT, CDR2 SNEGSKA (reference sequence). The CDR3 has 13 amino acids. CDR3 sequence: CSALEGILYEQYF. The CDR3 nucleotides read TGCAGTGCTTTAGAGGGTATACTCTACGAGCAGTACTTC.